The clone carrying this T cell receptor (beta chain) was seen a handful of times. Its cognate antigen is unknown. Researchers classed hyperthyroidism as stable given no ophthalmopathy within 18 months of follow-up. The authors amplified TCR beta CDR3 regions, and they did so from RNA transcripts for repertoire sequencing. Scientists carried out first-round RT-PCR using HTBI primers and then a second-round multiplex PCR. MiXCR, applied by TCRdb to the multiplex PCR reads, yields one record per CDR3 protein. The sample includes 35,000 to 50,000 distinct CDR3 sequences, approximately 46% of them seen just once. This specimen belongs to a study of Graves' ophthalmopathy and Graves' hyperthyroidism. General study results and limits: Most expanded thyroid clonotypes above 0.001 frequency also appeared in blood.

CDR1 is SGDLS and CDR2 is YYNGEE in the germline V gene. V lost 0 bases, J lost 5 bases, and 8 bases stayed unmatched. The CDR3 loop spans 17 amino acids. The sequenced sample consisted of peripheral blood. The chain has TRBV9 and TRBJ2-5; 12 nucleotides line up with TRBD2. The receptor was isolated from an adult woman with stable Graves' hyperthyroidism. The CDR3 DNA reads as TGTGCCAGCAGCGTAGATGGGCTAGCGGGAGGGGGTGAGACCCAGTACTTC. Protein: CASSVDGLAGGGETQYF.